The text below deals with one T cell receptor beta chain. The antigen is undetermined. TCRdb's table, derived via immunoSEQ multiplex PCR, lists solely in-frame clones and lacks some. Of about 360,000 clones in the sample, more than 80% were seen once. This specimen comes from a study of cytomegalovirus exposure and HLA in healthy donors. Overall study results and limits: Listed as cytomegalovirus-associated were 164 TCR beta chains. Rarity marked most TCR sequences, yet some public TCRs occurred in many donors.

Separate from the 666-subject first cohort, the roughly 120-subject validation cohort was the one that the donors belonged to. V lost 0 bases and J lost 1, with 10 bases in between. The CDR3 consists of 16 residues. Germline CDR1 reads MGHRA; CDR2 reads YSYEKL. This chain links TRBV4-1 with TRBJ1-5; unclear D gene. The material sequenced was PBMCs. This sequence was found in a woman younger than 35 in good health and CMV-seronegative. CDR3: CASSQEVVGSNQPQHF. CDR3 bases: TGCGCCAGCAGCCAAGAAGTGGTTGGCAGCAATCAGCCCCAGCATTTT.